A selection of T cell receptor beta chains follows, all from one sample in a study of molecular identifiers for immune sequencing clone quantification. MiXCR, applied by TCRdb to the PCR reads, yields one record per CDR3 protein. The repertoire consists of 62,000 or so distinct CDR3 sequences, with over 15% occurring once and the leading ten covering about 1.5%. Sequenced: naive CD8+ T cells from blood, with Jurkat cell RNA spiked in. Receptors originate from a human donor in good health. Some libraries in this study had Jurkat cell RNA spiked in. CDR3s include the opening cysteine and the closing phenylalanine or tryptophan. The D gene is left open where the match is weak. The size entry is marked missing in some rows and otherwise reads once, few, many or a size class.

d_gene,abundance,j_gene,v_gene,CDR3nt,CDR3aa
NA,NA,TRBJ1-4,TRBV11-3,TGTGCCAGCAGCCTCACGACATCCCCTAGTGAAAAACTGTTTTTT,CASSLTTSPSEKLFF
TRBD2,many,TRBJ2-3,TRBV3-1,TGTGCCAGCAGCTGGGGCGGGGCGGGAGCGGATACGCAGTATTTT,CASSWGGAGADTQYF
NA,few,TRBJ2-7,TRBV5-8,TGTGCCAGCAGCCAAGCTAGAGTTGGGTACGAGCAGTACTTC,CASSQARVGYEQYF
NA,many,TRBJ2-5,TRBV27,TGTGCCAGCAGCTTGGGGGAGACCCAGTACTTC,CASSLGETQYF
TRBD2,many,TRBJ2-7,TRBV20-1,TGCAGTGCTGGGGGAGAGCTAGCGGGAGTACTCGAGCAGTACTTC,CSAGGELAGVLEQYF
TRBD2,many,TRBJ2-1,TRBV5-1,TGCGCCAGCAGCGCACCACTAGCGGGAGGGACCTACAATGAGCAGTTCTTC,CASSAPLAGGTYNEQFF
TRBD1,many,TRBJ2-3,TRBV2,TGTGCCAGCAGTTCCCCCGACAGGGCGAGCACAGATACGCAGTATTTT,CASSSPDRASTDTQYF
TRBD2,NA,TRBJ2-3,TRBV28,TGTGCCAGCGGTTGTTGGGACCTAGGACTAGCGGGAGGTCGCACAGATACGCAGTATTTT,CASGCWDLGLAGGRTDTQYF
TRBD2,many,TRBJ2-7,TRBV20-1,TGCACCACCAAACGCGGGGGAACTGTCTACGAGCAGTACTTC,CTTKRGGTVYEQYF
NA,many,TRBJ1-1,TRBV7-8,TGTGCCAGCAGCCAAGGGTCCAGGTTTGACACTGAAGCTTTCTTT,CASSQGSRFDTEAFF
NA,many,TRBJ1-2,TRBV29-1,TGCAGCTCGAGGTCCATCCTCGACTATGGCTACACCTTC,CSSRSILDYGYTF
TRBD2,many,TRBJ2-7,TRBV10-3,TGTGCCATCAGTGAGTTGAGTAGCGGGAGGGCCTTGTACGAGCAGTACTTC,CAISELSSGRALYEQYF
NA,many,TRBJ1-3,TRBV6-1,TGTGCCAGCAGTGAAGGGATTGGAAACACCATATATTTT,CASSEGIGNTIYF
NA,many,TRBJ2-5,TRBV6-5,TGTGCCAGCAGTTACTCGAGGCTGACACAAGAGACCCAGTACTTC,CASSYSRLTQETQYF
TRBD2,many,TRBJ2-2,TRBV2,TGTGCCAGCAGCGGACTAGCTACGAACACCGGGGAGCTGTTTTTT,CASSGLATNTGELFF
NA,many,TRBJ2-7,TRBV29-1,TGCAGCGATCCGGGACGGAACTACGAGCAGTACTTC,CSDPGRNYEQYF
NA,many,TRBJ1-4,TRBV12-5,TGTGCTAGTGGCTCATTCTTCCAGGAAAAACTGTTTTTT,CASGSFFQEKLFF